Below are 9 T cell receptor beta chains sequenced from a single sample in a study of T cell repertoires in cytomegalovirus infection. TCRdb reprocessed the reads via MiXCR and lists one record per CDR3 protein. The sample lists over 45,000 distinct CDR3 sequences; roughly 18% were seen once. These TCRs are of unknown antigen specificity. This specimen consisted of CD8+ T cells from cultured PBMCs, obtained from culture after CMV antigen stimulation. The receptors derive from a human donor in good health (CMV status not recorded). Some clones in this sample may be carry-over from other donors' samples.

This clonotype has more than one count but fewer than ten. The chain carries TRBV6-5 and TRBJ1-1; D unresolved. Trimming took off 5 bases at V and 7 bases at J, with 8 bases between the two ends. Germline CDR1 MNHEY, CDR2 SVGAGI. There are 11 residues in the CDR3. The CDR3 DNA reads as TGTGCCAGCAGTCGCCCTGGTGAAGCTTTCTTT. It translates to CASSRPGEAFF.

Remarks on this clonotype: An end of the junction differs from the germline gene, which may be a read error. V usage is TRBV29-1 and J usage is TRBJ1-1; D ambiguous. Germline assignment: CDR1 SQVTM and CDR2 ANQGSEA. The CDR3 has 11 amino acids. The DNA of the CDR3 is TGCAGCGTTTTAGTCAGCACTGAAGTTTTCTTT. Residues: CSVLVSTEVFF. Full variable domain (remainder filled in from reference TRBV29-1 and TRBJ1-1): SAVISQKPSRDICQRGTSLTIQCQVDSQVTMMFWYRQQPGQSLTLIATANQGSEATYESGFVIDKFPISRPNLTFSTLTVSNMSPEDSSIYLCSVLVSTEVFFGQGTRLTVV.

As to this clonotype: Since a much larger clone is just one base distant, this may be a read error. This chain connects TRBV20-1 to TRBJ2-1, with 10 bases lining up with TRBD2. The CDR3 loop spans 17 amino acids. Germline CDR1 DFQATT, CDR2 SNEGSKA (reference sequence). The CDR3 region has the DNA TGCAGTACTAGAGTTCTAGCGGGAGTCAACTCCTACAATGAGCAGTTCTTC. Protein: CSTRVLAGVNSYNEQFF.

This clonotype was seen repeatedly, ten times or more. This chain joins TRBV27 and TRBJ2-5; D not resolved. Between the trimmed V and J ends, which lost 1 base and 3 bases, there was a span of 12 bases. CDR1 MNHEY and CDR2 SMNVEV come from the germline V gene (reference sequence). The CDR3 has 15 amino acids. CDR3 DNA: TGTGCCAGCAGTTTATTTTATGGGTATGAAGAGACCCAGTACTTC. As protein: CASSLFYGYEETQYF.

The table lists this clonotype with many counts. The V call is TRBV6-5, the J call TRBJ1-5; perhaps TRBD1 as D (5 bases). CDR3 size: 14 residues. Per germline, CDR1 MNHEY and CDR2 SVGAGI. Trimming pared 2 bases from V and 4 bases from J, leaving 9 bases between. The CDR3 sequence is CASSYGRGNQPQHF. The CDR3 nucleotides are TGTGCCAGCAGTTACGGTCGGGGGAATCAGCCCCAGCATTTT.

The chain recombines TRBV6-5 with TRBJ2-3; a possible D gene is TRBD1 (6 bases). CDR3 size: 14 residues. The ends were cut back, 3 bases at V and 1 base at J, with 8 bases in the middle. The germline V gene encodes CDR1 MNHEY and CDR2 SVGAGI. The CDR3 region has the DNA TGTGCCAGCAGTTATAACAGGGGCACAGATACGCAGTATTTT. Translation gives CASSYNRGTDTQYF.

The chain employs TRBV6-5 and TRBJ2-7, with D maybe TRBD1 (5 bases). Trimming cost V 0 bases and J 4 bases, with 19 bases left between them. CDR1 and CDR2 (germline): MNHEY, SVGAGI. This CDR3 contains 17 residues. CDR3 sequence reads: CASSYSIEGVPTYEQYF. The CDR3 region has the DNA TGTGCCAGCAGTTACTCGATCGAAGGGGTCCCTACGTACGAGCAGTACTTC.

The CDR3 region is CASSEAVNQPQHF. DNA of the CDR3: TGTGCCAGCAGTGAAGCAGTCAATCAGCCCCAGCATTTT. The genes are TRBV6-1 and TRBJ1-5; D call uncertain. Germline V gene sequence: CDR1 MNHNS, CDR2 SASEGT. V shed 0 bases and J shed 3 bases, with 3 bases lying between them. The CDR3 covers 13 residues.

The rearrangement joins TRBV27 to TRBJ2-1; D is undetermined. Deletions cut 5 bases from V and 9 bases from J, with 8 bases between. The germline V gene has CDR1 MNHEY and CDR2 SMNVEV (reference sequence). This CDR3 is built from 11 residues. The chain's CDR3 is CASSRGREQFF. CDR3 in DNA: TGTGCCAGCAGTCGCGGTCGTGAGCAGTTCTTC.